This T cell receptor (beta chain) was profiled in a study of cytotoxic CD8 clonotypes in ibrutinib-treated CLL. This CDR3 comprises 11 residues. Per germline, CDR1 SQVTM and CDR2 ANQGSEA. V gave up 3 bases and J gave up 6 bases, with 8 bases separating them. Sequencing used immunoSEQ multiplex PCR; TCRdb keeps in-frame clones, though not all of them. The table has some 200,000 clones, about 75% seen once. The TCR beta libraries used approximately 2 micrograms of genomic DNA that came from cryopreserved PBMCs. This specimen was PBMCs, taken after 12 months of ibrutinib treatment. The chain carries TRBV29-1 and TRBJ1-2, with D perhaps TRBD1 (6 bases). The TCR comes from a human donor with chronic lymphocytic leukemia. For the CDR3, the DNA is TGCAGCGTTGACAGGGGCCATGGCTACACCTTC. Its protein is CSVDRGHGYTF.